This T cell receptor (beta chain) was obtained from a study of T cells in Graves' hyperthyroidism and ophthalmopathy. Ophthalmopathy patients showed a Clinical Activity Score of at least 3, NOSPECS grade of at least 4 and duration under 3 months. Researchers took RNA transcripts and amplified the TCR beta CDR3 regions from them. The primer set for the first-round RT-PCR of the TCR CDR3 was HTBI. TCRdb reprocessed the multiplex PCR reads via MiXCR and lists one record per CDR3 protein. The sample yields a few hundred thousand distinct CDR3 sequences, 15% to 20% seen once. Specimen: blood. The sequence was collected from a woman in her twenties or thirties with Graves' ophthalmopathy.

CDR3 protein: CSARPWDRGDEQFF. CDR3 nucleotide sequence: TGCAGTGCTAGGCCCTGGGACCGGGGGGATGAGCAGTTCTTC. This chain joins TRBV20-1 and TRBJ2-1; 7 bases map to TRBD2. J lost 8 bases, V lost 3 bases, and 10 bases had no gene match. Germline CDR1 reads DFQATT; CDR2 reads SNEGSKA (reference sequence). The CDR3 covers 14 residues.